This TCR beta chain originates from a study of shared clonotypes between healthy human individuals (dated by TCRdb to 2018 to 2020). With respect to the entire study: A couple of women and a few men aged 18 to 49 years were included in the cohort. To estimate repertoire size and how much clonotypes are shared between individuals, the study performed deep sequencing of blood TCR repertoires from a few healthy adults. To increase sequencing depth and limit assay-specific biases, different laboratories used diverse techniques to prepare libraries and sequence TCR repertoires. Per donor, three plates each were used for CD4 naive and CD4 memory, two for CD8 naive, and one for CD8 memory. Between about 0.85 and 10 billion PBMCs per donor were obtained by leukapheresis.

Using the deep immunoSEQ assay, multiplex PCR amplified TCR CDR3 regions from genomic DNA. Extracted genomic DNA from each cell subset was distributed evenly across all wells of several immunoSEQ 96-well plates, and each plate was treated as a replicate. Each replicate PCR for sorted subsets received roughly 0.2 ug genomic DNA, equal to 30,000 or so T cell genomes. Purified libraries were quantified with a Qubit 3.0 fluorometer, sized on a Bioanalyzer 2100, and re-quantified with the KAPA Library Quantification kit. A separate single-read 150-cycle Illumina NextSeq 550 flow cell was used to sequence each immunoSEQ 96-well plate. In the original analysis: Because only junctional sequences without quality scores were contained in the immunoSEQ output, filtering matching that applied to full-length reads could not be performed. Sequences were annotated with PyIR, a Python wrapper for IgBLAST v1.9, using IMGT germline references to assign V/J genes and CDR3. Reads with weak V/J assignments (E-value above 1e-6), missing CDR3, stop codons, out-of-frame junctions, or ambiguous translated residues were removed. V3J clonotypes were defined as sequences sharing an identical inferred V gene, J gene, and CDR3 amino acid sequence. Percentage overlap between repertoires was computed as shared unique clonotypes divided by the size of the smaller repertoire. Richness of each repertoire was evaluated using RTK rarefaction, the Chao1 estimator, and Recon v2.1 estimates of unobserved clonotypes. Generation probabilities for all TCRbeta clonotypes obtained by the gDNA method from a few donors were computed using OLGA. TCRdb stores this immuneACCESS table with in-frame sequences only. Part of the clones is absent; in the studies checked, under half of the shortfall reflects unresolved V genes, and no reason is known for the rest. Clone size and the V and J calls come from that table; the DNA yielded D and trimming. The sample table records some 650,000 clones; almost 97% of these occur just once. 0.055% to 0.07% of the sample belongs to the ten largest clones.

Donors were healthy HIV-negative adults with no recently reported acute infections or vaccinations. Every donor was a Caucasian adult residing in Nashville, Tennessee, USA. Magnetic negative selection was used to enrich CD4+ T cells, after which naive cells were positively selected on CD45RA and the negative fraction became the memory subset. Blood was collected by leukapheresis, and PBMCs were isolated by Ficoll-Histopaque density gradient centrifugation and then cryopreserved in liquid nitrogen vapor phase. Analytical flow cytometry was used to check the purity and quantity of every magnetically sorted T cell population. Genomic DNA was isolated from each sorted fraction and quantified by UV absorbance on a Nanodrop 2000c. Turning to this clone: No cognate antigen has been identified for it. No much larger clonotype is one base removed from it; base qualities were not supplied.

From V the trimming removes 4 bases and from J it removes 4 bases, while the gene matches leave 9 bases of the junction unaccounted for. CDR1 and CDR2, looked up from the germline V gene (reference sequence), are SGHKS and YYEKEE. The CDR3, from cysteine to phenylalanine, totals 15 residues. Only the CDR3 DNA is retained, 45 bases long and in frame from the first base. What the work shows at the level of the full study, not this receptor alone: Incomplete sequencing was indicated by rarefaction of sorted-subset datasets, despite the large sequencing depth. Naive subsets generally had larger estimated clonotype richness than memory subsets. Higher generation probabilities were observed for clonotypes shared by all four sorted-subset donors than for non-shared clonotypes. When a handful of donors were compared, the shared fraction of clonotypes was approximately 5% for naive CD4, 3.5% to 4% for naive CD8, 2.3% for memory CD4, and around 0.4% for memory CD8. The small number of donors limited the genetic and exposure-history diversity represented. Sampling was limited to blood, and TCR repertoires in tissue likely differ from TCR repertoires in blood. Pairwise subsampling indicated that sequencing depth was expected to affect the degree of clonotype sharing among donors.

The rearrangement combines TRBV5-5 with TRBJ2-7; 9 junctional bases match TRBD1. The material sequenced was naive CD4+ T cells sorted from blood. The sample's cell subset or site, from its label and the paper: CD45RA+ positively selected. This sequence originates from a woman aged 30 to 39 in good health. The CDR3 has the sequence CASSTGGTGLYEQYF. The DNA sequence follows: TGTGCCAGCAGCACCGGGGGGACAGGGTTGTACGAGCAGTACTTC.